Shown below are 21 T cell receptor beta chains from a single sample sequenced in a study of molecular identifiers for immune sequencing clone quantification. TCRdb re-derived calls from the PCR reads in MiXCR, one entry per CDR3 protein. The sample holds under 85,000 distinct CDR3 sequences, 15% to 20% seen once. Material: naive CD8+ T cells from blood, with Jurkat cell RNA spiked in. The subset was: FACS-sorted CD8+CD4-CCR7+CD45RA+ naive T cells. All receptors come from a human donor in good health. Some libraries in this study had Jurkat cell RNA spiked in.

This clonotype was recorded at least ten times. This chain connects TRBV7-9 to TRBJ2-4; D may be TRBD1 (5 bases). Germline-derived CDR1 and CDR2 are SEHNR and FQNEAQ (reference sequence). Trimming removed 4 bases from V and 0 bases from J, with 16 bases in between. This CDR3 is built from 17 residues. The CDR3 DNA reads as TGTGCCAGCAGCTCGTCGACAGAACTAATAGCCAAAAACATTCAGTACTTC. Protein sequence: CASSSSTELIAKNIQYF.

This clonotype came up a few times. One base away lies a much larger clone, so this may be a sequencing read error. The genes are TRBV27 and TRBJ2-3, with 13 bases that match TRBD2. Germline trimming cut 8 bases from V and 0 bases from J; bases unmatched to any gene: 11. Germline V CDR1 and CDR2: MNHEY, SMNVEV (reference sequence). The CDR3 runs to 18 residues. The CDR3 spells CASASGLAGVPSTDTQYF. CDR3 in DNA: TGTGCCAGCGCCTCAGGACTAGCGGGAGTCCCTAGCACAGATACGCAGTATTTT.

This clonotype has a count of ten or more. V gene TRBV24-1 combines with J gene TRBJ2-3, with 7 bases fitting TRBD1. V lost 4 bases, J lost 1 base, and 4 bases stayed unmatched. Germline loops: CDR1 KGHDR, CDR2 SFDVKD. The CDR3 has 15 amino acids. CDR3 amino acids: CATSDKTGRTDTQYF. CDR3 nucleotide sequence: TGTGCCACCAGTGACAAGACAGGGCGCACAGATACGCAGTATTTT.

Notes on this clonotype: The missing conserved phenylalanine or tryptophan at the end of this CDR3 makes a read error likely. The CDR3 DNA follows: TGTGCCACCAGCAGAGATCCAGGGAGGATCGATCAGCCCCAGCATGTT. Protein product: CATSRDPGRIDQPQHV. The chain uses TRBV15 and TRBJ1-5; a possible D gene is TRBD1 (5 bases). Per the germline V gene, CDR1 is LNHNV and CDR2 is YYDKDF (reference sequence). Trimming shortened V by 0 bases and J by 5 bases, and 14 bases separated the two germline ends. The CDR3 consists of 16 residues.

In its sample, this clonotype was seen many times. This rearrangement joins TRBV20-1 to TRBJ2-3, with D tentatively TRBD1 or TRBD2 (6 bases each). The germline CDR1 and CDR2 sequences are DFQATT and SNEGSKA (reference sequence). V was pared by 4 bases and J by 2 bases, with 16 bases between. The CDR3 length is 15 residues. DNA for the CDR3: TGCAGTGCTACGGCTAGGGGGGCTAACACAGATACGCAGTATTTT. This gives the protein CSATARGANTDTQYF.

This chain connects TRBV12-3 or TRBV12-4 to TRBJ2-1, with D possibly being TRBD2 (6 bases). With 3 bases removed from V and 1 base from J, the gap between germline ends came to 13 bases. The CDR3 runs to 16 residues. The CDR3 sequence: CASSFGAGQSYNEQFF. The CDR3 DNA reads TGTGCCAGCAGTTTTGGGGCGGGGCAATCCTACAATGAGCAGTTCTTC.

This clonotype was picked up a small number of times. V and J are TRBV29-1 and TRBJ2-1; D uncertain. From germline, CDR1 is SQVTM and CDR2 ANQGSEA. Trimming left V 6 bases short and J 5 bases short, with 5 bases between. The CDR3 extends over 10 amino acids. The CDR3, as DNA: TGCAGCGTGGATAACAATGAGCAGTTCTTC. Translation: CSVDNNEQFF.

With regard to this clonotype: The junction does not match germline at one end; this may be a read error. Here the CDR3 reads CASSDGTVTDTLYF. CDR3 bases: TGTGCCAGCAGCGACGGGACTGTAACAGATACGCTGTATTTT. The gene calls are TRBV7-8 and TRBJ2-3, with D possibly matching TRBD2 (6 bases). The germline CDR1 and CDR2 sequences are SGHVS and FQNEAQ. This CDR3 is 14 amino acids long. Full variable domain (outside the CDR3, taken from reference TRBV7-8 and TRBJ2-3): GAGVSQSPRYKVAKRGQDVALRCDPISGHVSLFWYQQALGQGPEFLTYFQNEAQLDKSGLPSDRFFAERPEGSVSTLKIQRTQQEDSAVYLCASSDGTVTDTLYFGPGTRLTVL.

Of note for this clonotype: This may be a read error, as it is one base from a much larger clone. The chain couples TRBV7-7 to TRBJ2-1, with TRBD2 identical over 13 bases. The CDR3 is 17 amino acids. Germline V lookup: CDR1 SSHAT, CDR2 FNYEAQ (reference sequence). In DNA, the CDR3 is TGTGCTAGCAGCACACTAGCGGGAGGGCCGGGATACAGTGAGCAGTTCTTC. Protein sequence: CASSTLAGGPGYSEQFF.

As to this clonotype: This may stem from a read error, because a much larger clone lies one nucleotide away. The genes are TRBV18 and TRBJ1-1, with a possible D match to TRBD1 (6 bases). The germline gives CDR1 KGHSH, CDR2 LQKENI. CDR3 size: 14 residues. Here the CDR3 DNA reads TGTGCCAGCTCACTTGAGGACAGTGGGACTGAAGCTTGCTTT. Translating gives CASSLEDSGTEACF.

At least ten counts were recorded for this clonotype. The CDR3 protein is CSVVDRGRMYEQYF. The CDR3 DNA is TGCAGCGTCGTCGACAGGGGTAGGATGTACGAGCAGTACTTC. V gene TRBV29-1 combines with J gene TRBJ2-7; TRBD1 matches 8 bases. The CDR3 covers 14 residues. Germline CDR1 is SQVTM and CDR2 is ANQGSEA. V dropped 6 bases and J dropped 4; count of bases not matched to a gene: 11.

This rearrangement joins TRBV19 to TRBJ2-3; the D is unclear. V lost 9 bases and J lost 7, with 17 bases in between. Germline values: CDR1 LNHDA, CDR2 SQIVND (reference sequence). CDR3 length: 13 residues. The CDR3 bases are TGTGCCAGCGGCCCCCTCCACACGAATACGCAGTATTTT. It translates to CASGPLHTNTQYF.

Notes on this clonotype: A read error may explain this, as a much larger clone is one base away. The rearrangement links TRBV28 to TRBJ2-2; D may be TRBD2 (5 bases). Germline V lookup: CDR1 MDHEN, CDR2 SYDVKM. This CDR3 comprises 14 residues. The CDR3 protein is CASSLLENTGELSF. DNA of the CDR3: TGTGCCAGCAGTTTATTGGAGAACACCGGGGAGCTGTCTTTT.

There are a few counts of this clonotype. The DNA for the CDR3 is TGTGCCAGCAGCTTAAGTGGCGGAAGCTACACCGGGGAGCTGTTTTTT. Protein: CASSLSGGSYTGELFF. The J gene is TRBJ2-2, the V gene TRBV11-2; no clear D. The CDR3 runs to 16 residues. CDR1 and CDR2 from the germline V gene are SGHAT and FQNNGV. The V end was cut by 2 bases, the J end by 3 bases, with 13 bases between.

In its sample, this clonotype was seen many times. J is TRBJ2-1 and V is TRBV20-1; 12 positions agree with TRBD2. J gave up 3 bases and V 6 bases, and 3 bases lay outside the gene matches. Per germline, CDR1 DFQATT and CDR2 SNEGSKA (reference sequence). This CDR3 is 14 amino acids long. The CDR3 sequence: CSAPGLAGYNEQFF. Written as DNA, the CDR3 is TGCAGTGCCCCGGGACTAGCGGGCTACAATGAGCAGTTCTTC.

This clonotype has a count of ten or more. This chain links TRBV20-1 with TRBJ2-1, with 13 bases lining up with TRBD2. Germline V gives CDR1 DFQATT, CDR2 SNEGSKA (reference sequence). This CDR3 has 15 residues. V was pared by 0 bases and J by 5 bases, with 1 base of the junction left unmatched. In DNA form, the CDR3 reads TGCAGTGCTAGAGAAGGACTAGCGGGGGACAATGAGCAGTTCTTC. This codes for CSAREGLAGDNEQFF.

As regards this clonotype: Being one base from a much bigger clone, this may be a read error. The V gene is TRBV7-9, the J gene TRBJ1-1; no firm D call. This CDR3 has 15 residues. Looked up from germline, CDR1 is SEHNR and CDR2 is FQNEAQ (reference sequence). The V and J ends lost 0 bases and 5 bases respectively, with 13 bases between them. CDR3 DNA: TGTGCCAGCAGCTTAGCGCAGGCCGGGGTGACTGAAGCTTTCTTT. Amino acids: CASSLAQAGVTEAFF.

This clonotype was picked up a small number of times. As DNA, the CDR3 is TGTGCCAGCAGCTTGGTAGCGGGACCGCTCGGGGAGCAGTTCTTC. This sequence encodes CASSLVAGPLGEQFF. The rearrangement uses TRBV5-4 and TRBJ2-1; TRBD2 matches at 8 bases. The CDR3 is made up of 15 amino acids. V shed 0 bases and J 10 bases; nucleotides not matched to a gene: 9. CDR1 and CDR2 from the germline V gene are SGHNT and YYREEE (reference sequence).

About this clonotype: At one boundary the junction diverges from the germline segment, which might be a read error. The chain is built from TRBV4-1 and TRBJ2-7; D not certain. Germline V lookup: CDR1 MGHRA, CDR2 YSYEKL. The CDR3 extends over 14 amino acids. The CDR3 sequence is CASCQETDSYEQYF. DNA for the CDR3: TGCGCCAGCTGCCAAGAGACGGACTCCTACGAGCAGTACTTC.

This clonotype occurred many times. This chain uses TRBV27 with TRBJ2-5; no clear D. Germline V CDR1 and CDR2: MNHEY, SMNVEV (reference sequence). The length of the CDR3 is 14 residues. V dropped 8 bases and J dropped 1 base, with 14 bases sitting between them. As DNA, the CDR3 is TGTGCCAGCTCCTCGTGGGCAGCCCAAGAGACCCAGTACTTC. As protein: CASSSWAAQETQYF.

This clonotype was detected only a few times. CDR3 protein: CAISESGWETLYEQYF. CDR3 in DNA: TGTGCCATCAGTGAGTCGGGGTGGGAGACTCTCTACGAGCAGTACTTC. This rearrangement joins TRBV10-3 to TRBJ2-7; a weak D match, TRBD2 (5 bases). With 0 bases removed from V and 3 bases from J, the gap between germline ends came to 15 bases. Germline CDR1 ENHRY, CDR2 SYGVKD. The CDR3 is made up of 16 amino acids.